This TCR beta chain was recorded in a study of glioma-infiltrating T cells. The iRepertoire nested amplicon-rescue multiplex PCR amplified TCR alpha and beta CDR3s from RNA. One entry per CDR3 protein results from TCRdb running MiXCR on the multiplex PCR reads. This repertoire shows 100,000 to 150,000 distinct CDR3 sequences, 20% to 25% found once; its top ten account for roughly 15%. This clonotype was counted at least ten times. Its target is unknown. The CDR3 sequence is 14 residues long. The ends were cut back, 6 bases at V and 0 bases at J, with 9 bases in the middle. Per germline, CDR1 MNHNS and CDR2 SASEGT. Study results and caveats: Above-expected tissue-blood divergence occurred in all gliomas, most in low-grade ones.

The rearrangement joins TRBV6-1 to TRBJ1-3; weak D call: TRBD1 (6 bases). The receptor comes from a human donor with low-grade glioma or glioblastoma, undergoing nonglioma brain surgery, or in good health (not recorded which). Sequencing used glioma tissue, nonneoplastic brain tissue, or PBMCs (not recorded which). The CDR3, as DNA: TGTGCCAGCAGCGACAGGACCTCTGGAAACACCATATATTTT. It translates to CASSDRTSGNTIYF.